This entry lists 15 T cell receptor beta chains sequenced from one sample in a study of T-cell reconstitution after alpha-beta-depleted transplantation in children. TCRbeta library preparation incorporated unique molecular identifiers. From the PCR reads, TCRdb called clonotypes with MiXCR, one entry per CDR3 protein. In the table there are approximately 500,000 distinct CDR3 sequences, roughly a tenth of which are singletons. Source: PBMCs, taken before TCRalphabeta/CD19-depleted stem cell transplant. The receptor source for this set is a child aged 2 to 15 with inherited bone marrow failure, due to receive a stem cell transplant.

A remark on this clonotype: Because the CDR3 is missing its conserved closing phenylalanine or tryptophan, this is likely a read error. The chain carries TRBV11-2 and TRBJ2-1, with 7 positions matching TRBD2. J was trimmed by 2 bases and V by 1 base; bases with no gene match: 8. Germline V gene data show CDR1 as SGHAT and CDR2 as FQNNGV. This CDR3 contains 17 residues. DNA for the CDR3: TGTGCCAGCAGCTTAGTAGGCGGGAGTGGAACCTACAATGAGCAGTTCTCC. Translated: CASSLVGGSGTYNEQFS.

In the case of this clonotype: Being one base from a much bigger clone, this may be a read error. The chain joins TRBV29-1 to TRBJ2-3; 8 bases agree with TRBD2. From germline, CDR1 is SQVTM and CDR2 ANQGSEA. This CDR3 has 13 residues. The J segment lost 1 base and the V segment lost 3 bases, leaving 0 bases of the junction unmatched. The CDR3 nucleotides are TGCAGCGTTGAGACTAGCGGCACAGATACGCAGTATTTT. Amino acids: CSVETSGTDTQYF.

This clonotype was counted ten times or more. This sequence joins TRBV29-1 and TRBJ1-2, with D unclear. The CDR3 runs 10 residues. V lost 4 bases and J lost 8, with 8 bases in between. CDR1 and CDR2 (germline): SQVTM, ANQGSEA. This CDR3 reads CSVGDWGYTF. The CDR3 coding sequence is TGCAGCGTTGGAGATTGGGGCTACACCTTC. Full variable domain (remainder filled in from reference TRBV29-1 and TRBJ1-2): SAVISQKPSRDICQRGTSLTIQCQVDSQVTMMFWYRQQPGQSLTLIATANQGSEATYESGFVIDKFPISRPNLTFSTLTVSNMSPEDSSIYLCSVGDWGYTFGSGTRLTVV.

This clonotype has a count of ten or more. The DNA of the CDR3 is TGTGCCACCAGCAGTGGTTTGAACGAGCAGTACTTC. Protein product: CATSSGLNEQYF. The chain couples TRBV15 to TRBJ2-7; no definite D call. Trimming removed 3 bases at V and 5 bases at J, with 8 bases between. The CDR3 has 12 amino acids. Germline V gives CDR1 LNHNV, CDR2 YYDKDF (reference sequence).

This clonotype was found many times. This chain joins TRBV18 and TRBJ2-1, with 7 bases fitting TRBD1. The length of the CDR3 is 15 residues. J lost 4 bases, V lost 2 bases, and 5 bases had no gene match. Germline CDR1 KGHSH, CDR2 LQKENI. CDR3 in amino acids: CASSPSTQGYNEQFF. CDR3 bases: TGTGCCAGCTCACCATCTACACAGGGGTACAATGAGCAGTTCTTC.

This clonotype was observed at least ten times. This rearrangement joins TRBV4-1 to TRBJ2-1; 11 bases align to TRBD2. There are 21 residues in the CDR3. V trimming: 0 bases; J trimming: 1 base; junction bases outside the gene matches: 14. Per germline, CDR1 MGHRA and CDR2 YSYEKL. CDR3 in DNA: TGCGCCAGCAGCCAAGACCATACGCCGGGACTAGCGGCCGGATCCTACAATGAGCAGTTCTTC. It specifies CASSQDHTPGLAAGSYNEQFF.

The chain is built from TRBV19 and TRBJ1-3; D is undetermined. This CDR3 region has 16 residues. Germline V gene data show CDR1 as LNHDA and CDR2 as SQIVND (reference sequence). Trimming pared 4 bases from V and 0 bases from J, leaving 13 bases between. CDR3 DNA: TGTGCCAGTAGTAAATCGACATCCTCCTCTGGAAACACCATATATTTT. This gives the protein CASSKSTSSSGNTIYF.

This chain uses TRBV12-3 or TRBV12-4 with TRBJ2-2; 8 bases align to TRBD1. V gave up 4 bases and J gave up 1 base; unmatched junction bases: 2. This CDR3 spans 15 amino acids. The CDR3 spells CASSWTGMNTGELFF. For the CDR3, the DNA is TGTGCCAGCAGTTGGACAGGGATGAACACCGGGGAGCTGTTTTTT.

Ten or more counts support this clonotype. The V and J genes are TRBV28 and TRBJ1-1, with D maybe TRBD1 (5 bases). V lost 6 bases and J 1 base, leaving 15 bases between the germline ends. CDR3 length equals 15 residues. Germline values: CDR1 MDHEN, CDR2 SYDVKM. The CDR3 coding sequence is TGTGCCAGCAGCACCCAGGGCCGCGGGAACACTGAAGCTTTCTTT. This gives the protein CASSTQGRGNTEAFF.

There are a few counts of this clonotype. At one end, the junction sequence differs from germline, possibly due to a read error. V gene TRBV27 combines with J gene TRBJ1-1; 7 bases match TRBD1. The germline V gene encodes CDR1 MNHEY and CDR2 SMNVEV (reference sequence). There are 14 residues in the CDR3. CDR3 sequence: CASSFRGGVTEPFF. As DNA, the CDR3 is TGTGCCAGCAGTTTCAGGGGGGGCGTCACTGAACCTTTCTTT.

This clonotype was recorded a few times. V gene TRBV29-1 combines with J gene TRBJ2-5, with TRBD1 identical over 8 bases. The germline gives CDR1 SQVTM, CDR2 ANQGSEA. V lost 6 bases, J lost 4 bases, and 7 bases stayed unmatched. The CDR3 runs to 13 residues. CDR3: CSVPDRGRETQYF. CDR3 nucleotides: TGCAGCGTCCCCGACAGGGGCCGAGAGACCCAGTACTTC.

This clonotype showed up many times. CDR3 nucleotides: TGCAGTGCTAGAGCGGGAAGCTACGAGCAGTACTTC. Its translation: CSARAGSYEQYF. This rearrangement joins TRBV20-1 to TRBJ2-7; the D gene is possibly TRBD2 (5 bases). V lost 1 base to trimming and J lost 3 bases, with 7 bases between them. The CDR3 sequence is 12 residues long. Germline V lookup: CDR1 DFQATT, CDR2 SNEGSKA (reference sequence).

At least ten counts were recorded for this clonotype. The chain joins TRBV19 to TRBJ2-5; tentatively, D is TRBD2 (5 bases). CDR1 and CDR2 from the germline V gene are LNHDA and SQIVND (reference sequence). Trimming removed 6 bases from V and 1 base from J, with 12 bases in between. The CDR3 contains 14 residues. In DNA, the CDR3 is TGTGCCAGTAGCGGGGTAGCATTCCAAGAGACCCAGTACTTC. Encoded protein: CASSGVAFQETQYF.

This clonotype came up many times. The chain joins TRBV29-1 to TRBJ2-1; 12 nucleotides align to TRBD1. The CDR3 extends over 18 amino acids. The trim removed 6 bases at V and 0 bases at J, leaving 12 bases unmatched. In germline, CDR1 is SQVTM, CDR2 ANQGSEA. The CDR3 nucleotides read TGCAGCGTGGCCGGGACAGGGGGCGCCCGGAGCTCCTACAATGAGCAGTTCTTC. Residues: CSVAGTGGARSSYNEQFF.

This clonotype was counted many times. This rearrangement joins TRBV27 to TRBJ2-3; 9 nucleotides agree with TRBD2. The J segment lost 2 bases and the V segment lost 1 base, leaving 4 bases of the junction unmatched. CDR1 and CDR2 (germline): MNHEY, SMNVEV (reference sequence). The CDR3 has 16 amino acids. CDR3 nucleotides: TGTGCCAGCAGTTTATACCCTAGCGGGGCCACAGATACGCAGTATTTT. Amino acid sequence: CASSLYPSGATDTQYF.